Each of the 11 T cell receptor beta chains below was sequenced from the same sample in a study of blood T cell repertoires in COVID-19. Here immunoSEQ multiplex PCR was the method, and the copy in TCRdb shows in-frame clones only, minus some. This sample has tens of thousands of clones; about 88% occur once, and the top ten carry over 11%. The sequenced sample was peripheral blood. The receptors shown here come from a woman aged 55-75 years with active COVID-19.

The genes are TRBV3-1 (or the pseudogene TRBV3-2) and TRBJ1-1; D is possibly TRBD1 (6 bases). The CDR3 has 13 amino acids. Germline CDR1 reads LGHDT; CDR2 reads YNNKEL (reference sequence). Trimming removed 5 bases at V and 0 bases at J, with 7 bases between. CDR3: CASSGTLNTEAFF. The CDR3 DNA follows: TGTGCCAGCAGCGGGACACTGAACACTGAAGCTTTCTTT.

This clone appeared a single time. The chain recombines TRBV6-2 or TRBV6-3 with TRBJ2-2; D ambiguous. Trimming took off 0 bases at V and 6 bases at J, with 8 bases between the two ends. Germline values: CDR1 MNHEY, CDR2 SVGEGT. CDR3 length equals 14 residues. CDR3 coding DNA: TGTGCCAGCAGTTACTCCGGCGGTCCCGGGGAGCTGTTTTTT. Its protein is CASSYSGGPGELFF.

As DNA, the CDR3 is TGTGCCAGCTCACCGACAGAAACCCTCACTGAAGCTTTCTTT. Its protein is CASSPTETLTEAFF. V gene TRBV18 combines with J gene TRBJ1-1, with D perhaps matching TRBD1 (5 bases). This CDR3 region has 14 residues. Germline loops: CDR1 KGHSH, CDR2 LQKENI. V was shortened by 3 bases and J by 4 bases, with 12 bases between the two germline ends.

The gene calls are TRBV7-9 and TRBJ1-2, with 9 bases matching TRBD1. Germline lookup yields CDR1 SEHNR and CDR2 FQNEAQ (reference sequence). J was trimmed by 6 bases and V by 5 bases; bases with no gene match: 7. The CDR3 consists of 14 residues. CDR3 loop: CASSQLRTGDGYTF. CDR3 DNA: TGTGCCAGCAGCCAACTCCGGACAGGGGATGGCTACACCTTC.

The chain joins TRBV6-1 to TRBJ1-1, with TRBD1 matching over 8 bases. The CDR3 totals 15 residues. V dropped 0 bases and J dropped 7; count of bases not matched to a gene: 7. The germline V gene encodes CDR1 MNHNS and CDR2 SASEGT. The chain's CDR3 is CASSEARGLRFEAFF. As DNA, the CDR3 is TGTGCCAGCAGTGAAGCCAGGGGGCTCCGTTTTGAAGCTTTCTTT.

The chain couples TRBV4-3 to TRBJ2-7, with 11 bases aligning to TRBD2. From germline, CDR1 is LGHNA and CDR2 YSLEER. With 1 base clipped from V and 0 bases from J, the junction kept 8 bases outside the gene matches. The CDR3 sequence is 18 residues long. As DNA, the CDR3 is TGCGCCAGCAGCCAAGCACTAGCGGGGGCCTCTAGCTCCTACGAGCAGTACTTC. The encoded protein is CASSQALAGASSSYEQYF.

The chain couples TRBV19 to TRBJ2-1; D might be TRBD2 (7 bases). The CDR3 runs to 14 residues. Trimming removed 5 bases at V and 6 bases at J, with 14 bases between. CDR1 is LNHDA and CDR2 is SQIVND in the germline V gene (reference sequence). The CDR3 sequence: CASSLGGLGNEQFF. As DNA, the CDR3 is TGTGCCAGTAGTCTCGGGGGGCTCGGCAATGAGCAGTTCTTC.

This chain uses TRBV13 with TRBJ1-1; a possible D gene is TRBD1 (6 bases). The CDR3 is 15 amino acids. Germline V gene sequence: CDR1 PRHDT, CDR2 FYEKMQ (reference sequence). V lost 5 bases and J lost 1, with 14 bases in between. The CDR3 protein is CASSPRGGENTEAFF. The CDR3 DNA reads as TGTGCCAGCAGCCCGAGAGGGGGGGAGAACACTGAAGCTTTCTTT.

The V call is TRBV11-2, the J call TRBJ1-3; D is perhaps TRBD1 (6 bases). The germline V gene encodes CDR1 SGHAT and CDR2 FQNNGV. The CDR3 has 17 amino acids. Trimming removed 0 bases at V and 0 bases at J, with 12 bases between. CDR3 residues: CASSLETGAVSGNTIYF. In nucleotides, the CDR3 is TGTGCCAGCAGCTTAGAGACAGGAGCCGTCTCTGGAAACACCATATATTTT.

The genes are TRBV7-9 and TRBJ1-2; D might be TRBD1 (5 bases). Germline V gives CDR1 SEHNR, CDR2 FQNEAQ (reference sequence). The CDR3 covers 15 residues. V was trimmed by 5 bases and J by 1 base, leaving 14 bases between them. DNA of the CDR3: TGTGCCAGCAGCCCGGGGACGGACTATAACTATGGCTACACCTTC. Its protein product is CASSPGTDYNYGYTF.

V and J are TRBV2 and TRBJ1-2, with 10 bases aligning to TRBD1. J lost 4 bases, V lost 7 bases, and 6 bases had no gene match. CDR1 and CDR2 (germline): SNHLY, FYNNEI. This CDR3 contains 14 residues. The DNA of the CDR3 is TGTGCCAGCACCCTGACAGGGGGCGGCTATGGCTACACCTTC. Protein sequence: CASTLTGGGYGYTF.